These T cell receptor beta chains were read from a single sample in a study of blood T cell repertoires in COVID-19. Libraries were prepared by immunoSEQ multiplex PCR; TCRdb keeps only in-frame clonotypes and omits some of them. The data contain more than 300,000 clones, roughly 91% of them seen just once; the ten biggest clones take up 1.5% to 2%. The sample consisted of peripheral blood. All receptors derive from a woman in her 30s with COVID-19, enrolled during active disease. The CDR3 runs from the conserved cysteine through the conserved F or W. Each record gives: clone size, CDR3 length, D gene, J gene, V gene, CDR3 protein, CDR3 DNA. D genes are given only for firm matches. Only part of the rows carry a size: once, few, many, or a class if the clone is expanded.

NA	17	TRBD1	TRBJ2-1	TRBV4-1	CASSRGTAKTGYNEQFF	TGCGCCAGCAGCCGAGGGACAGCAAAAACGGGGTACAATGAGCAGTTCTTC
NA	15	TRBD2	TRBJ2-1	TRBV9	CASSAGLAAGNEQFF	TGTGCCAGCAGCGCCGGACTAGCGGCTGGTAATGAGCAGTTCTTC
NA	16	TRBD2	TRBJ2-5	TRBV7-2	CASSSASGTRQETQYF	TGTGCCAGCAGCTCCGCCTCCGGGACTAGACAAGAGACCCAGTACTTC
NA	14	NA	TRBJ2-1	TRBV6-5	CASSYSRFRDEQFF	TGTGCCAGCAGTTACTCGAGGTTCCGGGATGAGCAGTTCTTC
NA	13	NA	TRBJ1-5	TRBV5-1	CASSLWGGQPQHF	TGCGCCAGCAGCTTGTGGGGGGGGCAGCCCCAGCATTTT
NA	17	TRBD2	TRBJ2-3	TRBV2	CASSEGSGGIRTDTQYF	TGTGCCAGCAGTGAAGGTAGCGGGGGGATTCGCACAGATACGCAGTATTTT
NA	18	TRBD2	TRBJ2-1	TRBV6-2/TRBV6-3	CASSKLAGGPSSYNEQFF	TGTGCCAGCAGTAAACTAGCGGGGGGACCTAGCTCCTACAATGAGCAGTTCTTC
NA	15	TRBD1	TRBJ1-2	TRBV4-1	CASSLEQGALGGYTF	TGCGCCAGCAGCCTAGAACAGGGGGCCCTAGGTGGCTACACCTTC
NA	16	TRBD1	TRBJ1-3	TRBV7-6	CASSLGGQEGFHTIYF	TGTGCCAGCAGCTTGGGCGGACAGGAGGGGTTCCACACCATATATTTT
once	14	NA	TRBJ1-3	TRBV7-8	CASSTRGGGNTIYF	TGTGCCAGCAGCACTAGGGGGGGCGGAAACACCATATATTTT
few	14	TRBD1	TRBJ1-2	TRBV5-8	CASSFSRTGYGYTF	TGTGCCAGCAGCTTTTCCCGGACAGGCTATGGCTACACCTTC
few	13	NA	TRBJ1-1	TRBV9	CASSVQGGTEAFF	TGTGCCAGCAGCGTACAGGGAGGCACTGAAGCTTTCTTT
once	12	NA	TRBJ1-1	TRBV12-3/TRBV12-4	CASSSGYTEAFF	TGTGCCAGCAGCTCCGGGTACACTGAAGCTTTCTTT
NA	14	NA	TRBJ1-1	TRBV5-1	CASSLAGRNTEAFF	TGCGCCAGCAGCTTGGCGGGGAGGAACACTGAAGCTTTCTTT
few	13	TRBD1	TRBJ1-5	TRBV19	CASSWTGREPQHF	TGTGCCAGTAGTTGGACAGGGCGGGAGCCCCAGCATTTT
NA	15	TRBD2	TRBJ2-7	TRBV5-1	CASSSSGSSSYEQYF	TGCGCCAGCAGCTCTAGCGGGAGTAGCTCCTACGAGCAGTACTTC
NA	14	NA	TRBJ1-4	TRBV7-2	CASSGGRDREKLFF	TGTGCCAGCAGCGGAGGGAGGGATCGGGAAAAACTGTTTTTT
NA	14	NA	TRBJ2-5	TRBV6-2/TRBV6-3	CASSYSSRRETQYF	TGTGCCAGCAGTTACTCGTCCAGGCGCGAGACCCAGTACTTC
NA	17	NA	TRBJ1-6	TRBV19	CASNTRTGGTGNSPLHF	TGTGCCAGTAACACCCGAACGGGGGGGACTGGAAATTCACCCCTCCACTTT
NA	12	NA	TRBJ1-1	TRBV11-2	CASSPQGGLAFF	TGTGCCAGCAGCCCTCAAGGAGGGCTAGCTTTCTTT
NA	11	NA	TRBJ1-1	TRBV6-5	CASAGNTEAFF	TGTGCCAGCGCAGGGAACACTGAAGCTTTCTTT
NA	14	TRBD1	TRBJ1-5	TRBV15	CATSRGQGNQPQHF	TGTGCCACCAGCAGGGGACAGGGCAATCAGCCCCAGCATTTT
NA	13	TRBD2	TRBJ2-1	TRBV19	CATTSGGINEQFF	TGTGCCACGACTAGCGGGGGGATCAATGAGCAGTTCTTC
NA	15	NA	TRBJ2-1	TRBV7-9	CASSSRTGSYNEQFF	TGTGCCAGCAGCTCACGGACGGGAAGCTACAATGAGCAGTTCTTC
NA	16	TRBD2	TRBJ2-2	TRBV9	CASSGSGGVETGELFF	TGTGCCAGCAGCGGAAGCGGGGGGGTCGAAACCGGGGAGCTGTTTTTT
NA	15	NA	TRBJ1-2	TRBV4-1	CASSQEAQRNYGYTF	TGCGCCAGCAGCCAAGAAGCCCAGCGGAACTATGGCTACACCTTC
once	15	TRBD1	TRBJ2-7	TRBV7-2	CASSPGTGGPYEQYF	TGTGCCAGCAGCCCTGGGACAGGGGGCCCCTACGAGCAGTACTTC
few	16	NA	TRBJ1-3	TRBV5-1	CASSLNRGFSGNTIYF	TGCGCCAGCAGCTTGAATCGGGGTTTCTCTGGAAACACCATATATTTT
NA	13	NA	TRBJ2-5	TRBV19	CASRSAGQETQYF	TGTGCCAGTCGTTCGGCAGGTCAAGAGACCCAGTACTTC
NA	12	TRBD2	TRBJ2-3	TRBV7-9	CAGGGSGDTQYF	TGTGCCGGCGGGGGGTCGGGAGATACGCAGTATTTT
NA	14	NA	TRBJ1-1	TRBV5-1	CASSSPGMNTEAFF	TGCGCCAGCAGCTCCCCGGGAATGAACACTGAAGCTTTCTTT
NA	15	TRBD1	TRBJ1-2	TRBV6-5	CASSSTIHRGNGYTF	TGTGCCAGCAGCTCGACGATCCACAGGGGTAATGGCTACACCTTC
NA	12	NA	TRBJ1-1	TRBV24-1	CATSDLAGGTFF	TGTGCCACCAGTGATTTGGCGGGGGGAACTTTCTTT
NA	16	NA	TRBJ1-3	TRBV5-6	CASSFYRDNSGNTIYF	TGTGCCAGCAGCTTCTACCGGGACAACTCTGGAAACACCATATATTTT
NA	15	NA	TRBJ1-5	TRBV6-5	CASSVSGEVNQPQHF	TGTGCCAGCAGCGTTTCAGGGGAAGTAAATCAGCCCCAGCATTTT
NA	17	NA	TRBJ1-3	TRBV5-7	CASSLAESLSSGNTIYF	TGTGCCAGCAGCTTGGCTGAGAGTTTGAGCTCTGGAAACACCATATATTTT
NA	15	NA	TRBJ2-2	TRBV27	CASSPGRGDTGELFF	TGTGCCAGCAGTCCAGGTCGGGGTGATACCGGGGAGCTGTTTTTT